Sequencing of this T cell receptor (beta chain) was carried out in a study of blood T cell repertoires in COVID-19. The wider study: The cDNA or gDNA used as material had been derived from T cells, B-cell-depleted T cells, or PBMCs.

V lost 6 bases and J 9 bases, leaving 22 bases between the germline ends. Germline values: CDR1 SGHNT, CDR2 YYREEE (reference sequence). This CDR3 region has 15 residues. TCRdb's table, derived via immunoSEQ multiplex PCR, lists solely in-frame clones and lacks some. The table includes 95,000 or so clones, 70% to 85% detected once. Source material: peripheral blood. The sequence was obtained from a human donor in a cohort sampled during active COVID-19. The rearrangement joins TRBV5-4 to TRBJ2-1; maybe TRBD2 (7 bases). CDR3 in amino acids: CASTNTGGRVREQFF. The CDR3 nucleotides are TGTGCCAGCACCAACACCGGGGGGCGGGTACGTGAGCAGTTCTTC.